This T cell receptor beta chain was observed in a study of vaccination and CD4 T cells after COVID-19. Across the whole study: The peptides that stimulated the cells were overlapping spike peptides from SARS-CoV-2, HCoV-NL63, HCoV-OC43 and HCoV-229E.

The Oncomine TCR Beta short-read assay sequenced DNA from cultured CD4+ T cells. MiXCR was run by TCRdb on the PCR reads, yielding one entry per CDR3 protein. The sample includes more than 15,000 distinct CDR3 sequences, less than 40% of them seen just once. This clonotype showed up just once. Its matching antigen is unknown. Treatment specified: roughly 10-day PBMC culture with coronavirus spike peptide pools or control peptides (ViraFEST assay). The sequenced sample was cultured CD4+ T cells from blood. The receptor comes from a human donor with COVID-19.

The DNA for the CDR3 is TGTGCCAGCAGCTTAGAGGGACGGTTGAACACTGAAGCTTTCTTT. Protein: CASSLEGRLNTEAFF. V and J are TRBV11-3 and TRBJ1-1, with TRBD1 as a possible D gene (5 bases). CDR3 length: 15 residues. CDR1 and CDR2 from the germline V gene are SGHNT and YENEEA. The V gene lost 0 bases and the J gene lost 0 bases, with 8 bases spanning the gap.